Each of the 4 T cell receptor beta chains below was sequenced from the same sample in a study of cytomegalovirus exposure and HLA in healthy donors. Primers included in the PCR were 60 Vbeta and 13 Jbeta primers. The protocol was immunoSEQ multiplex PCR, while the TCRdb copy is restricted to in-frame clones and leaves out a portion. The table has 100,000 to 150,000 clones, around 77% seen once; the top ten hold roughly 1%. The specimen sequenced was PBMCs. The origin of the receptors is a woman aged 55-75 years in good health and CMV-seronegative.

This clone was observed a few times. The V gene is TRBV5-1, the J gene TRBJ1-1; the match to TRBD1 covers 9 bases. V gave up 4 bases and J gave up 4 bases; unmatched junction bases: 5. Germline V gives CDR1 SGHRS, CDR2 YFSETQ. The CDR3 extends over 14 amino acids. The CDR3 region has the DNA TGCGCCAGCAGCGTCCTGACAGGGGGCACTGAAGCTTTCTTT. It yields the protein CASSVLTGGTEAFF.

The gene calls are TRBV2 and TRBJ1-5; perhaps TRBD1 as D (5 bases). Trimming left V 4 bases short and J 0 bases short, with 13 bases between. The CDR3 runs to 16 residues. Germline V lookup: CDR1 SNHLY, CDR2 FYNNEI. CDR3 nucleotide sequence: TGTGCCAGCAGTGGCCCGGACATCACTAGCAATCAGCCCCAGCATTTT. Its translation: CASSGPDITSNQPQHF.

CDR3 coding DNA: TGTGCCAGTAGTATAGACTCGGAGACCCAGTACTTC. Translation: CASSIDSETQYF. This rearrangement joins TRBV19 to TRBJ2-5; D remains ambiguous. Trimming removed 0 bases from V and 5 bases from J, with 4 bases in between. The germline CDR1 and CDR2 sequences are LNHDA and SQIVND (reference sequence). The CDR3 runs 12 residues.

In its sample, this clone was seen a few times. The junction shows a germline mismatch at one end, possibly a read error. This sequence joins TRBV7-7 and TRBJ2-2; maybe TRBD1 (6 bases). The CDR3 has 14 amino acids. Germline V gives CDR1 SSHAT, CDR2 FNYEAQ (reference sequence). CDR3 sequence (DNA): TGTGCTAGCAGCTCAGGGGCTAGCACCGGGGAGCTGTTTTTT. Translated: CASSSGASTGELFF.